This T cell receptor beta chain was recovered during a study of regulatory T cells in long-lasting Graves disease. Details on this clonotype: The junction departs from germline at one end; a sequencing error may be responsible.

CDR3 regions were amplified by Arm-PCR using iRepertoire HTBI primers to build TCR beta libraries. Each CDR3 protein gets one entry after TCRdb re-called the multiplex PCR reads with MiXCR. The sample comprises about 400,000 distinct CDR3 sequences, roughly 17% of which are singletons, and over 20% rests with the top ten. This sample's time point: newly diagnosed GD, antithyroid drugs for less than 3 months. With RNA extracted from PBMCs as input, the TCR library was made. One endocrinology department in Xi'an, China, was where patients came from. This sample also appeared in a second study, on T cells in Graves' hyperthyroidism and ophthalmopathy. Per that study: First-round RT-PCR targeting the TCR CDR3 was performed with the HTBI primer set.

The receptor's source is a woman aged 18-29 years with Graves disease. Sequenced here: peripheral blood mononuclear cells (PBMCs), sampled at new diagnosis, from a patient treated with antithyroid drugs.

CDR3: CASSLGTSGSLNEQFF. DNA for the CDR3: TGTGCTAGCAGCTTAGGGACTAGCGGGAGTCTAAATGAGCAGTTCTTC. The V and J genes are TRBV7-7 and TRBJ2-1; 14 bases are shared with TRBD2. Germline CDR1 reads SSHAT; CDR2 reads FNYEAQ (reference sequence). The CDR3 extends over 16 amino acids.